This section outlines one TCR beta chain sequence together with its context. Its specificity is not known. Since a much larger clone is just one base distant, this may be a read error. As the CDR3 is not closed by the conserved phenylalanine or tryptophan, this likely results from a read error. A second PCR, run for roughly 7 to 11 cycles, used a sample-barcoded 5' primer plus a J-beta primer mix. Each CDR3 protein is one row after TCRdb ran MiXCR on the 5' RACE reads. The table shows 850,000 or so distinct CDR3 sequences, with around 30% occurring only once. This entry is derived from a study of blood T cells in healthy people across ages. Study-wide findings and caveats: Comparison with aged donors showed that long-lived donors had more naive CD4+ cells and higher diversity. Getting older went along with TCR beta diversity per million T cells dropping roughly linearly. The percentage of naive T cells correlated strongly with TCR beta diversity. No conclusive comparison of naive versus antigen-experienced cells was possible with unsorted PBMCs.

Germline V gene data show CDR1 as GTSNPN and CDR2 as SVGIG (reference sequence). The CDR3 is 13 residues long. This TCR was recovered from a woman of 80 years or more in good health. What was sequenced was blood. This chain links TRBV30 with TRBJ2-4, with a tentative D call TRBD1 (6 bases). Gene TRBJ2-7 matches the end of the DNA better, so the J call may be wrong. CDR3: CAWSKRQGYEQYL. CDR3 sequence (DNA): TGTGCCTGGAGCAAAAGGCAGGGGTACGAGCAGTACTTG.